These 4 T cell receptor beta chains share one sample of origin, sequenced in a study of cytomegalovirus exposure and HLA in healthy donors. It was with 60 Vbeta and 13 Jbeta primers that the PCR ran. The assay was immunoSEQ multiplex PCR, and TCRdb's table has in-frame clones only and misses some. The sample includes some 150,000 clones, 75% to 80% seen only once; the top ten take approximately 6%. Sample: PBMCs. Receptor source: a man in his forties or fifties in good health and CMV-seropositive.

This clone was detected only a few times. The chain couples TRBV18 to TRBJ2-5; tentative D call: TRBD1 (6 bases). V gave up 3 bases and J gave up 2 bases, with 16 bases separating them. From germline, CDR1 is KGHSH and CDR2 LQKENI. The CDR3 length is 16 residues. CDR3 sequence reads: CASSPRAGTFQETQYF. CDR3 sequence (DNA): TGTGCCAGCTCACCGCGGGCCGGGACATTTCAAGAGACCCAGTACTTC.

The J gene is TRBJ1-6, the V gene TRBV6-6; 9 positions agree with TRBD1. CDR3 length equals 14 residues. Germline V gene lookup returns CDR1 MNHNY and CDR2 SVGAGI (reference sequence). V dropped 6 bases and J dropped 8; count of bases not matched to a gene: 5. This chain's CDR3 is CASRVGQGYSPLHF. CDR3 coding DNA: TGTGCCAGCAGGGTCGGACAGGGGTATTCACCCCTCCACTTT.

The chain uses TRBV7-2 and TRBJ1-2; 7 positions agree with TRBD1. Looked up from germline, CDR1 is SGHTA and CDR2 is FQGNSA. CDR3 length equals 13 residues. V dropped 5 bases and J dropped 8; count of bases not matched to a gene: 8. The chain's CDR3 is CASSPGDRLGYTF. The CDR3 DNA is TGTGCCAGCAGCCCGGGGGACAGACTGGGCTACACCTTC. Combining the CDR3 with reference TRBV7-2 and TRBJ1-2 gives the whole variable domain GAGVSQSPSNKVTEKGKDVELRCDPISGHTALYWYRQSLGQGLEFLIYFQGNSAPDKSGLPSDRFSAERTGGSVSTLTIQRTQQEDSAVYLCASSPGDRLGYTFGSGTRLTVV.

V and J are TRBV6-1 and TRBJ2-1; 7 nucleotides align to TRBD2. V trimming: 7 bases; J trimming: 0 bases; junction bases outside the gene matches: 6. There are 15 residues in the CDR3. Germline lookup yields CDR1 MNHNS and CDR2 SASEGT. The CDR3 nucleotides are TGTGCCAGCACTAAATGGGAGGGCTCCTACAATGAGCAGTTCTTC. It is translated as CASTKWEGSYNEQFF.